This T cell receptor (beta chain) came from a study of T cells in Graves' hyperthyroidism and ophthalmopathy. A remark on this clonotype: Its antigen is still unknown.

Study-level findings and limits: It was a median about seven months before onset that the model predicted ophthalmopathy. Expanded thyroid clonotypes (above 0.001) were mostly also found in blood.

Reasons for excluding patients were uncontrolled infection, other autoimmune disease, pregnancy or lactation. Clinical symptoms, serum thyroxine, TRAb, thyroid ultrasound and orbital computed tomography informed diagnoses. RNA transcripts served as the template for amplifying TCR beta CDR3 regions. Researchers ran a first-round RT-PCR on the TCR CDR3 using the HTBI primer set. One entry per CDR3 protein results from TCRdb running MiXCR on the multiplex PCR reads. The table records a few hundred thousand distinct CDR3 sequences, about 45% of them present only once. With 5 bases clipped from V and 3 bases from J, the junction kept 4 bases outside the gene matches. The length of the CDR3 is 13 residues. Per the germline V gene, CDR1 is SQVTM and CDR2 is ANQGSEA.

This TCR came from a woman aged 18-29 years with Graves' hyperthyroidism. The rearrangement joins TRBV29-1 to TRBJ2-7, with 10 bases identical to TRBD1. The sample was peripheral blood or thyroid tissue (not recorded which). The chain's CDR3 is CSVSRDRGYEQYF. CDR3 coding DNA: TGCAGCGTTTCCCGGGACAGGGGCTACGAGCAGTACTTC.